These T cell receptor beta chains were read from a single sample in a study of liver allograft versus peripheral blood T cells. One entry per CDR3 protein results from TCRdb running MiXCR on the reads. The sample gives 900 or so distinct CDR3 sequences, less than 20% of which show up once; approximately 12% is in the top ten. These TCRs come from a human patient who had a liver transplant. The T cells may partly be graft donor cells. CDR3s include the opening cysteine and the closing phenylalanine or tryptophan. The order of the fields is CDR3 DNA, CDR3 protein, V gene, D gene, CDR3 length, clone size, J gene. D genes are given only for firm matches. A clone size is listed for some rows: how often the clone was seen (once, few, many), or a class if it is expanded.

DNA: TGTGCCAGCAGCCCAATAAGATATTGGGGGAAAGAGACCCAGTACTTC; CDR3: CASSPIRYWGKETQYF; V: TRBV11-2; D: .; length: 16; size: few; J: TRBJ2-5
DNA: TGTGCCAGCAGCCGAGGGGGAATGGTGAACACTGAAGCTTTCTTT; CDR3: CASSRGGMVNTEAFF; V: TRBV5-4; D: .; length: 15; size: .; J: TRBJ1-1
DNA: TGTGCCAGCAGTGAAGGCCGGGACCCAAGTTATGGCTACACCTTC; CDR3: CASSEGRDPSYGYTF; V: TRBV6-1; D: .; length: 15; size: large; J: TRBJ1-2
DNA: TGTGCCTGGAGTAGAAAAAAGGTGGACTCCCCTGAGAGGACTGAAGCTTTCTTT; CDR3: CAWSRKKVDSPERTEAFF; V: TRBV30; D: .; length: 18; size: large; J: TRBJ1-1
DNA: TGTGCCAGCAGCTGGGACAGCTACGAGCAGTACTTC; CDR3: CASSWDSYEQYF; V: TRBV6-5; D: TRBD1; length: 12; size: medium-sized; J: TRBJ2-7
DNA: TGTGCCAGCAGCTTAAGTCCAGCCGGGACAGGGAAACGACGTGGCTACACCTTC; CDR3: CASSLSPAGTGKRRGYTF; V: TRBV7-9; D: TRBD1; length: 18; size: few; J: TRBJ1-2
DNA: TGTGCCACCAGCAGGGGGGGGTTAACCTACGAGCAGTACTTC; CDR3: CATSRGGLTYEQYF; V: TRBV15; D: TRBD2; length: 14; size: medium-sized; J: TRBJ2-7
DNA: TGCAGTGCTCACTATCCTTTCTACGAGCAGTACTTC; CDR3: CSAHYPFYEQYF; V: TRBV20-1; D: .; length: 12; size: .; J: TRBJ2-7
DNA: TGCAGTGCTAGCAAGGGGGCGGATGGCTACACCTTC; CDR3: CSASKGADGYTF; V: TRBV20-1; D: TRBD1; length: 12; size: medium-sized; J: TRBJ1-2
DNA: TGTGCCAGCAGTTCCCCTTTCAACTACGAGCAGTACTTC; CDR3: CASSSPFNYEQYF; V: TRBV6-6; D: .; length: 13; size: medium-sized; J: TRBJ2-7
DNA: TGTGCCACCTCGGGGTCAGGGGGAGCCTATGGCTACACCTTC; CDR3: CATSGSGGAYGYTF; V: TRBV10-3; D: TRBD1; length: 14; size: hyperexpanded; J: TRBJ1-2
DNA: TGTGCCAGCACCCCGACAGGGGTCCACTACGAGCAGTACTTC; CDR3: CASTPTGVHYEQYF; V: TRBV7-9; D: TRBD1; length: 14; size: medium-sized; J: TRBJ2-7
DNA: TGTGCCAGCTCACAGGGCAGGGGTGGCACTGAAGCTTTCTTT; CDR3: CASSQGRGGTEAFF; V: TRBV18; D: .; length: 14; size: large; J: TRBJ1-1
DNA: TGTGCCAGCAGCGAAACAGGGGGCGCGGTTGGCTACACCTTC; CDR3: CASSETGGAVGYTF; V: TRBV6-2/TRBV6-3; D: TRBD1; length: 14; size: medium-sized; J: TRBJ1-2
DNA: TGTGCCAGCAGTGCTTACCAGGAGATCGGGAATCAGCCCCAGCATTTT; CDR3: CASSAYQEIGNQPQHF; V: TRBV6-1; D: .; length: 16; size: large; J: TRBJ1-5
DNA: TGCAGTGCTAGAGCAGGGGGTCGATCCTACGAGCAGTACTTC; CDR3: CSARAGGRSYEQYF; V: TRBV20-1; D: TRBD1; length: 14; size: .; J: TRBJ2-7
DNA: TGCAGTGCTTTACAGGGGAGGCAGCCCCAGCATTTT; CDR3: CSALQGRQPQHF; V: TRBV20-1; D: TRBD1; length: 12; size: .; J: TRBJ1-5
DNA: TGTGCCACCAATCCCAGGGAGTCCACTGAAGCTTTCTTT; CDR3: CATNPRESTEAFF; V: TRBV19; D: .; length: 13; size: large; J: TRBJ1-1
DNA: TGTGCCAGCAGCTTTACTGAGAACACTGAAGCTTTCTTT; CDR3: CASSFTENTEAFF; V: TRBV6-5; D: .; length: 13; size: large; J: TRBJ1-1
DNA: TGTGCCAGCAGCTCGGGGCAGGCAGGAGAAGCTTTCTTT; CDR3: CASSSGQAGEAFF; V: TRBV11-3; D: .; length: 13; size: .; J: TRBJ1-1
DNA: TGTGCCAGCAGTCTGGCGGTGGGGGGTGATGAAGCTTTCTTT; CDR3: CASSLAVGGDEAFF; V: TRBV12-3/TRBV12-4; D: .; length: 14; size: medium-sized; J: TRBJ1-1
DNA: TGTGCCAGCAGGGGAGACGAACTAACGCAGTATTTT; CDR3: CASRGDELTQYF; V: TRBV6-2/TRBV6-3; D: .; length: 12; size: .; J: TRBJ2-3
DNA: TGTGCCAGCAGTACGTCAGGAAAACAGCAGTACTTC; CDR3: CASSTSGKQQYF; V: TRBV27; D: .; length: 12; size: few; J: TRBJ2-7
DNA: TGTGCCAGCAGGCCCTGGGGGGGAGGATCACCCCTCCACTTT; CDR3: CASRPWGGGSPLHF; V: TRBV27; D: .; length: 14; size: large; J: TRBJ1-6
DNA: TGTGCCAGCAGTTCCGATTGGGGGGTAGGGGAAAAACTGTTTTTT; CDR3: CASSSDWGVGEKLFF; V: TRBV6-7; D: .; length: 15; size: few; J: TRBJ1-4
DNA: TGTGCCAGCAGCTTTAGTGGTGCGGCAGGACCCTATGGCTACACCTTC; CDR3: CASSFSGAAGPYGYTF; V: TRBV7-2; D: .; length: 16; size: large; J: TRBJ1-2
DNA: TGTGCCTGGGGGCAGGGGGCCCTCAATGCCGAAGCTTTCTTT; CDR3: CAWGQGALNAEAFF; V: TRBV30; D: TRBD1; length: 14; size: medium-sized; J: TRBJ1-1
DNA: TGCAGCGTTGAAGGGGGGATAAAATACTATGGCTACACCTTC; CDR3: CSVEGGIKYYGYTF; V: TRBV29-1; D: .; length: 14; size: large; J: TRBJ1-2
DNA: TGTGCCAGCAGTTCGACAGGGGTGATTGGCTACACCTTC; CDR3: CASSSTGVIGYTF; V: TRBV28; D: TRBD1; length: 13; size: large; J: TRBJ1-2
DNA: TGTGCCAGCAGCCCCCGCGAGCTTTACAATGAGCAGTTCTTC; CDR3: CASSPRELYNEQFF; V: TRBV12-3/TRBV12-4; D: .; length: 14; size: .; J: TRBJ2-1
DNA: TGCAGCGTTGAAGTGGCAACGCAGTATTTT; CDR3: CSVEVATQYF; V: TRBV29-1; D: .; length: 10; size: large; J: TRBJ2-3
DNA: TGTGCCAGCAGTCCGGGACAGTCTAATTCACCCCTCCACTTT; CDR3: CASSPGQSNSPLHF; V: TRBV6-2/TRBV6-3; D: TRBD1; length: 14; size: .; J: TRBJ1-6
DNA: TGTGCCAGCAGCATACAGGGGGCGCGTGAAAAACTGTTTTTT; CDR3: CASSIQGAREKLFF; V: TRBV7-9; D: TRBD1; length: 14; size: large; J: TRBJ1-4
DNA: TGTGCCAGAAGCTTATCTAGCGGACGTCCCAATGAGCAGTTCTTC; CDR3: CARSLSSGRPNEQFF; V: TRBV7-9; D: TRBD2; length: 15; size: once; J: TRBJ2-1
DNA: TGTGCCACCAGCCCAGCCAGGCTACTAACCTACGAGCAGTACTTC; CDR3: CATSPARLLTYEQYF; V: TRBV15; D: .; length: 15; size: medium-sized; J: TRBJ2-7
DNA: TGTGCCAGCAGCCAAGTAATCGGACATAGCTCTGGAAACACCATATATTTT; CDR3: CASSQVIGHSSGNTIYF; V: TRBV14; D: .; length: 17; size: .; J: TRBJ1-3
DNA: TGTGCCAGCAGCCAATTTATCGGAACCTACGAGCAGTACTTC; CDR3: CASSQFIGTYEQYF; V: TRBV3-1; D: .; length: 14; size: .; J: TRBJ2-7
DNA: TGCAGTGCTAGGCCGGGCAGTAATAATTCACCCCTCCACTTT; CDR3: CSARPGSNNSPLHF; V: TRBV20-1; D: .; length: 14; size: .; J: TRBJ1-6
DNA: TGTGCCAGCAGTGCCATATTTTTT; CDR3: CASSAIFF; V: TRBV25-1; D: .; length: 8; size: .; J: TRBJ1-3
DNA: TGTGCCAGCAGCTTAGAGCCAGTAGAGACCCAGTACTTC; CDR3: CASSLEPVETQYF; V: TRBV7-2; D: .; length: 13; size: medium-sized; J: TRBJ2-5
DNA: TGTGCCAGCAGCGGGGGGGGTGGACAGGGGGCGCGAGGTGGCTACACCTTC; CDR3: CASSGGGGQGARGGYTF; V: TRBV28; D: TRBD1; length: 17; size: .; J: TRBJ1-2
DNA: TGTGCCAGCTCACCACCGGGGGGTTTCTATGGCTACACCTTC; CDR3: CASSPPGGFYGYTF; V: TRBV18; D: .; length: 14; size: .; J: TRBJ1-2
DNA: TGTGCCAGCAGTTTGGCAGTTAAAAGTCCCTACGAGCAGTACTTC; CDR3: CASSLAVKSPYEQYF; V: TRBV12-3/TRBV12-4; D: .; length: 15; size: few; J: TRBJ2-7
DNA: TGTGCCAGCAGTGGACAGGGGCCCTTTGCTTTGGAAAAACTGTTTTTT; CDR3: CASSGQGPFALEKLFF; V: TRBV6-1; D: TRBD1; length: 16; size: large; J: TRBJ1-4
DNA: TGTGCCAGCAGCGACCAGACTAGCACCTACGAGCAGTACTTC; CDR3: CASSDQTSTYEQYF; V: TRBV6-2/TRBV6-3; D: TRBD2; length: 14; size: .; J: TRBJ2-7
DNA: TGTGCCTGGAACGGGGGGAGCTCCTACGAGCAGTACTTC; CDR3: CAWNGGSSYEQYF; V: TRBV30; D: TRBD2; length: 13; size: medium-sized; J: TRBJ2-7